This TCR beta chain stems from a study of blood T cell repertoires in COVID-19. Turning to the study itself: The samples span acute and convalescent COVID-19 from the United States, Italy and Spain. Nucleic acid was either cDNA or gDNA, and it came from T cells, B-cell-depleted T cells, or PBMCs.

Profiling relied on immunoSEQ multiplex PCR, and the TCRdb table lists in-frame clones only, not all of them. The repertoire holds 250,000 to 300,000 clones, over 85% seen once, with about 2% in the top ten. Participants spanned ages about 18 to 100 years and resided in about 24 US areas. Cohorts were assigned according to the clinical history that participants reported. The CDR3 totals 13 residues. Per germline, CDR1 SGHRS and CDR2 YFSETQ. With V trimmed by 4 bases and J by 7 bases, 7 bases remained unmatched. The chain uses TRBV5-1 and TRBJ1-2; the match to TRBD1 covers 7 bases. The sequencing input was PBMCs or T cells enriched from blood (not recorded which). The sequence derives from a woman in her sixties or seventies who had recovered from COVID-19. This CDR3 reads CASSRDRRSGYTF. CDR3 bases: TGCGCCAGCAGCCGGGACAGAAGAAGTGGCTACACCTTC. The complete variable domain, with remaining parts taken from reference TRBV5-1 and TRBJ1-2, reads KAGVTQTPRYLIKTRGQQVTLSCSPISGHRSVSWYQQTPGQGLQFLFEYFSETQRNKGNFPGRFSGRQFSNSRSEMNVSTLELGDSALYLCASSRDRRSGYTFGSGTRLTVV.